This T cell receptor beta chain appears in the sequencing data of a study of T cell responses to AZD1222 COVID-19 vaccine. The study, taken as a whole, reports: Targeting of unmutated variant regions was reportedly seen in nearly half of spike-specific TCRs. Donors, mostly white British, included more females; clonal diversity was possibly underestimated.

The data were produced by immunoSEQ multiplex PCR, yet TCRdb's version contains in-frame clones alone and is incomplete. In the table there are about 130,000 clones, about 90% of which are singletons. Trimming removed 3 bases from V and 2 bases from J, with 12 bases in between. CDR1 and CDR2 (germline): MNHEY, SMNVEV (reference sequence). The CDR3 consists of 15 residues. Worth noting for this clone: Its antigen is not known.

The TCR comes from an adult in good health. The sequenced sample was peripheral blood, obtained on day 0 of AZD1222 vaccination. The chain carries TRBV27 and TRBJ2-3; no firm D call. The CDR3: CASSFLSSYTDTQYF. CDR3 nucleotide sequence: TGTGCCAGCAGTTTTCTGTCCTCTTACACAGATACGCAGTATTTT.